Included here is one T cell receptor (beta chain) sequence, with context. Its antigen is currently unknown. The data stem from a study of cytomegalovirus exposure and HLA in healthy donors. In the study overall: According to later analysis, the same platform produced the 110 or so validation and several hundred first-cohort repertoires.

Sequencing was performed with immunoSEQ multiplex PCR; in TCRdb, only in-frame clones are kept and a portion is missing. There are 67,000 or so clones in the sample; about 94% occur only once, and 1.4% lies in the top ten. Points from the study as a whole: The study listed roughly 160 cytomegalovirus-associated TCR beta chains.

Material: PBMCs. This receptor was identified in a man younger than 35 in good health and CMV-seropositive.

The CDR3 protein is CSVEALGQRHTF. The CDR3 DNA follows: TGCAGCGTTGAAGCCCTGGGACAGCGGCACACCTTC. The chain carries TRBV29-1 and TRBJ1-2, with 7 bases identical to TRBD1. The CDR3 is made up of 12 amino acids. Germline V gene lookup returns CDR1 SQVTM and CDR2 ANQGSEA. J was trimmed by 12 bases and V by 1 base; bases with no gene match: 8.